This T cell receptor (beta chain) was sequenced in a study of T cell changes during pregnancy in multiple sclerosis. J gave up 5 bases and V 5 bases, and 4 bases lay outside the gene matches. Germline CDR1 reads MNHEY; CDR2 reads SMNVEV (reference sequence). The CDR3 consists of 15 residues. Produced via immunoSEQ multiplex PCR; TCRdb's table is partial and in-frame only. Found here are approximately 51,000 clones, about 90% of them singletons; the top ten hold about 0.6%. Here the sequenced sample was CD4+ T cells from peripheral blood mononuclear cells, taken after pregnancy. The V and J genes are TRBV27 and TRBJ2-2; 11 nucleotides agree with TRBD1. The sequence was obtained from a female donor with multiple sclerosis, enrolled in a pregnancy study. The CDR3 coding sequence is TGTGCCAGCAGTGGGGGACAGGGGGGGACCGGGGAGCTGTTTTTT. It encodes CASSGGQGGTGELFF.